Each of the 24 T cell receptor beta chains below was sequenced from the same sample in a study of beta chain features in type 1 diabetes. Expressed TCRB transcripts were sequenced after all isolated RNA was converted to cDNA. The repertoire was sequenced with immunoSEQ multiplex PCR; TCRdb's copy has only in-frame clones and lacks some. This sample yields about 210,000 clones, of which about a tenth are seen a single time; 1% to 1.5% belongs to the top ten. The sequencing input was central memory CD4+ T cells from blood. These TCRs come from a man aged 18 to 29 in good health.

This clone was seen a few times. The chain recombines TRBV7-9 with TRBJ2-3; possibly TRBD1 for D (5 bases). The CDR3 length is 14 residues. V dropped 5 bases and J dropped 4 bases, with 13 bases sitting between them. Per germline, CDR1 SEHNR and CDR2 FQNEAQ (reference sequence). The CDR3 spells CASSLARDPDTQYF. The CDR3 DNA follows: TGTGCCAGCAGCCTCGCCAGGGATCCAGATACGCAGTATTTT. The full variable domain, rest sourced from reference TRBV7-9 and TRBJ2-3, is DTGVSQNPRHKITKRGQNVTFRCDPISEHNRLYWYRQTLGQGPEFLTYFQNEAQLEKSRLLSDRFSAERPKGSFSTLEIQRTEQGDSAMYLCASSLARDPDTQYFGPGTRLTVL.

The chain is built from TRBV18 and TRBJ2-2; D is tentatively TRBD1 or TRBD2 (5 bases each). The germline gives CDR1 KGHSH, CDR2 LQKENI. CDR3 size: 15 residues. Deletions cut 5 bases from V and 1 base from J, with 11 bases between. CDR3 sequence (DNA): TGTGCCAGCTCATCCCCGGGACGGAACACCGGGGAGCTGTTTTTT. Translation: CASSSPGRNTGELFF.

This sequence joins TRBV14 and TRBJ2-7; 12 nucleotides agree with TRBD2. The CDR3 has 17 amino acids. V shed 2 bases, J shed 2 bases, and the junction held 7 bases outside the gene matches. In germline, CDR1 is SGHDN, CDR2 FVKESK. CDR3 residues: CASSQRATSGSTYEQYF. The CDR3 nucleotides are TGTGCCAGCAGCCAAAGGGCGACTAGCGGGAGCACCTACGAGCAGTACTTC.

In its sample, this clone was seen a few times. The chain is built from TRBV2 and TRBJ1-4; D remains unclear. The CDR3 loop spans 14 amino acids. Germline CDR1 is SNHLY and CDR2 is FYNNEI. V gave up 6 bases and J gave up 1 base, with 9 bases separating them. For the CDR3, the DNA is TGTGCCAGCAGCCCCAGGCGAACTAATGAAAAACTGTTTTTT. This translates into CASSPRRTNEKLFF. Complete variable domain (other parts from reference TRBV2 and TRBJ1-4): EPEVTQTPSHQVTQMGQEVILRCVPISNHLYFYWYRQILGQKVEFLVSFYNNEISEKSEIFDDQFSVERPDGSNFTLKIRSTKLEDSAMYFCASSPRRTNEKLFFGSGTQLSVL.

The chain links TRBV12-5 to TRBJ2-1; D ambiguous. CDR3 length: 11 residues. V was trimmed by 3 bases and J by 13 bases, leaving 10 bases between them. Germline CDR1 is LGHNT and CDR2 is FRNRAP. CDR3: CASGFWGEQFF. For the CDR3, the DNA is TGTGCTAGTGGTTTCTGGGGTGAACAGTTCTTC.

This clone was detected only a few times. CDR3 nucleotide sequence: TGTGCCAGCAGCCGAGGGGTTGCCTCTGGGGCCAACGTCCTGACTTTC. Translation gives CASSRGVASGANVLTF. The J gene is TRBJ2-6, the V gene TRBV7-9; tentatively, D is TRBD1 or TRBD2 (5 bases each). The V and J ends lost 5 bases and 0 bases respectively, with 11 bases between them. The germline V gene has CDR1 SEHNR and CDR2 FQNEAQ (reference sequence). The CDR3 has 16 amino acids.

The CDR3 spells CASSLDKGRGYTF. The CDR3 nucleotides are TGTGCCAGCAGTTTAGACAAGGGTAGGGGCTACACCTTC. The chain couples TRBV28 to TRBJ1-2; no definite D call. Germline V gives CDR1 MDHEN, CDR2 SYDVKM. The CDR3 sequence is 13 residues long. The V end was cut by 2 bases, the J end by 8 bases, with 12 bases between.

The chain links TRBV27 to TRBJ1-2; 9 bases match TRBD1. CDR1 and CDR2 from the germline V gene are MNHEY and SMNVEV (reference sequence). The CDR3 spans 14 residues. With V trimmed by 6 bases and J by 4 bases, 6 bases remained unmatched. The CDR3: CASRPGQGGYGYTF. For the CDR3, the DNA is TGTGCCAGCAGGCCGGGACAGGGTGGCTATGGCTACACCTTC.

The chain has TRBV21-1 and TRBJ2-7. TRBV21-1 is labeled a pseudogene. The length of the CDR3 is 23 residues. CDR3 sequence (DNA): TGTGCCAGCAGCTCTCTGGAGCAGCTCTCTCTTGGGTTGGACCGGCTTATGTCCTACGAGCAGTACTTC. Its translation is CASSSLEQLSLGLDRLMSYEQYF.

The chain employs TRBV5-1 and TRBJ2-3; D unclear. Germline CDR1 SGHRS, CDR2 YFSETQ. The germline V and J ends were trimmed by 0 bases and 1 base, with 12 bases remaining between them. This CDR3 comprises 16 residues. For the CDR3, the DNA is TGCGCCAGCAGCTTGGATGGGCCCCACGGCACAGATACGCAGTATTTT. This translates into CASSLDGPHGTDTQYF.

This clone occurred once. The chain combines TRBV27 with TRBJ1-1, with D hard to call. The CDR3 is 15 amino acids. Germline CDR1 reads MNHEY; CDR2 reads SMNVEV (reference sequence). Trimming shortened V by 5 bases and J by 3 bases, and 16 bases separated the two germline ends. CDR3 coding DNA: TGTGCCAGCAGTCTTAGGCCCACTCCCTACACTGAAGCTTTCTTT. Encoded protein: CASSLRPTPYTEAFF.

The V call is TRBV7-2, the J call TRBJ2-1, with no clear D. The CDR3 spans 13 residues. The germline V gene encodes CDR1 SGHTA and CDR2 FQGNSA. Trimming shortened V by 1 base and J by 4 bases, and 5 bases separated the two germline ends. The CDR3 DNA follows: TGTGCCAGCAGCTTAGACTATTACAATGAGCAGTTCTTC. It codes for CASSLDYYNEQFF.

This clone was recorded a few times. V gene TRBV20-1 combines with J gene TRBJ2-7; D is uncertain. The ends were cut back, 6 bases at V and 8 bases at J, with 11 bases in the middle. This CDR3 comprises 10 residues. CDR1 and CDR2 from the germline V gene are DFQATT and SNEGSKA (reference sequence). The CDR3 sequence is CSAPFPKQYF. As DNA, the CDR3 is TGCAGTGCCCCCTTCCCGAAGCAGTACTTC.

The table lists this clone with a few counts. The chain uses TRBV5-1 and TRBJ2-5; D remains unclear. The CDR3 runs to 13 residues. V gave up 0 bases and J gave up 4 bases, with 7 bases separating them. Germline assignment: CDR1 SGHRS and CDR2 YFSETQ. The CDR3 sequence is CASSLGSTETQYF. The CDR3 nucleotides are TGCGCCAGCAGCTTGGGCTCGACAGAGACCCAGTACTTC.

The gene calls are TRBV7-2 and TRBJ2-7; D ambiguous. CDR3 size: 15 residues. V lost 1 base to trimming and J lost 3 bases, with 13 bases between them. The germline V gene has CDR1 SGHTA and CDR2 FQGNSA. The chain's CDR3 is CASSLGGMGGYEQYF. DNA of the CDR3: TGTGCCAGCAGCTTAGGTGGAATGGGTGGCTACGAGCAGTACTTC.

This clone was recorded a few times. The rearrangement uses TRBV28 and TRBJ2-1; TRBD2 matches 7 bases. V was pared by 1 base and J by 3 bases, with 9 bases of the junction left unmatched. CDR3 length equals 17 residues. CDR1 and CDR2 (germline): MDHEN, SYDVKM. DNA of the CDR3: TGTGCCAGCAGTTTATACAGACTAGCTGGGGTCTACAATGAGCAGTTCTTC. This translates into CASSLYRLAGVYNEQFF.

There are a few counts of this clone. V usage is TRBV18 and J usage is TRBJ2-7; D remains unclear. The ends were cut back, 2 bases at V and 0 bases at J, with 5 bases in the middle. Germline V gives CDR1 KGHSH, CDR2 LQKENI. The CDR3 loop spans 13 amino acids. The CDR3 nucleotides are TGTGCCAGCTCACCATACGCCTCCTACGAGCAGTACTTC. Amino acid sequence: CASSPYASYEQYF.

Only a few counts were recorded for this clone. J is TRBJ2-7 and V is TRBV7-2, with 12 bases that match TRBD2. CDR1 is SGHTA, CDR2 FQGNSA, per germline. With 4 bases clipped from V and 5 bases from J, the junction kept 6 bases outside the gene matches. The CDR3 is 15 residues long. The CDR3 DNA sequence: TGTGCCAGCAGCTGGAGGACTAGCGGGAACCACGAGCAGTACTTC. Translating gives CASSWRTSGNHEQYF.

This clone was counted a few times. The chain uses TRBV28 and TRBJ2-6, with D unresolved. The CDR3 is 15 amino acids. V was clipped by 6 bases and J by 0 bases, with 9 bases between them. Germline CDR1 is MDHEN and CDR2 is SYDVKM. The chain's CDR3 is CASRARSSGANVLTF. The CDR3, as DNA: TGTGCCAGCAGAGCTCGGTCCTCTGGGGCCAACGTCCTGACTTTC.

This rearrangement joins TRBV6-5 to TRBJ2-7, with 11 bases lining up with TRBD2. Unmatched junction bases numbered 7, after V lost 6 bases and J lost 6 bases. From germline, CDR1 is MNHEY and CDR2 SVGAGI. The CDR3 runs to 14 residues. The DNA of the CDR3 is TGTGCCAGCAGCCCTCTAGCGGGAGGACCCGAGCAGTACTTC. Translation gives CASSPLAGGPEQYF.

This clone was seen a few times. The chain has TRBV7-9 and TRBJ2-1; 13 bases line up with TRBD2. Germline CDR1 and CDR2: SEHNR and FQNEAQ (reference sequence). The CDR3 has 15 residues. J was trimmed by 10 bases and V by 5 bases; bases with no gene match: 8. CDR3 in amino acids: CASSAPGTSGNEQFF. The CDR3 nucleotides are TGTGCCAGCAGCGCCCCCGGGACTAGCGGGAACGAGCAGTTCTTC.

The chain carries TRBV11-3 and TRBJ2-3, with a weak D call TRBD1 (6 bases). From germline, CDR1 is SGHNT and CDR2 YENEEA. This CDR3 is built from 14 residues. V was pared by 1 base and J by 4 bases, with 9 bases between. The CDR3 sequence is CASSLGTGPDTQYF. The DNA for the CDR3 is TGTGCCAGCAGCTTAGGTACAGGGCCAGATACGCAGTATTTT. Filled out from reference TRBV11-3 and TRBJ2-3, the complete variable domain reads EAGVVQSPRYKIIEKKQPVAFWCNPISGHNTLYWYLQNLGQGPELLIRYENEEAVDDSQLPKDRFSAERLKGVDSTLKIQPAELGDSAVYLCASSLGTGPDTQYFGPGTRLTVL.

The genes are TRBV4-2 and TRBJ2-7; D tentatively reads TRBD1 or TRBD2 (5 bases each). The CDR3 spans 13 residues. The germline V gene encodes CDR1 LGHNA and CDR2 YNFKEQ. Between the trimmed V and J ends, which lost 1 base and 7 bases, there was a span of 11 bases. This chain's CDR3 is CASSQVAEGEQYF. The CDR3 coding sequence is TGTGCCAGCAGCCAAGTGGCCGAGGGGGAGCAGTACTTC.

V gene TRBV4-2 combines with J gene TRBJ2-7; D gene unclear. The CDR3 totals 9 residues. Trimming cost V 5 bases and J 7 bases, with 3 bases left between them. Germline V gene lookup returns CDR1 LGHNA and CDR2 YNFKEQ. The CDR3 DNA reads TGTGCCAGCAGCTCTGAGCAGTACTTC. Residues: CASSSEQYF.